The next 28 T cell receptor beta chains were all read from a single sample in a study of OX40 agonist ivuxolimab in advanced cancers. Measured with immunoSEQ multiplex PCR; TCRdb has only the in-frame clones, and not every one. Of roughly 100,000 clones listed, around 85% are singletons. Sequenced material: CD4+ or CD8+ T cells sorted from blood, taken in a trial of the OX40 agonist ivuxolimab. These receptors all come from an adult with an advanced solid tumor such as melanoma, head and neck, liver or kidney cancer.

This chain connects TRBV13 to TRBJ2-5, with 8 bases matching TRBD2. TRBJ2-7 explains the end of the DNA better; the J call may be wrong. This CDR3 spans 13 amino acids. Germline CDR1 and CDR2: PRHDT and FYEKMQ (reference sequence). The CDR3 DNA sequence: TGTGCCAGCAGAAGGACTAGCACCTACGAGCAGTACTTC. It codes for CASRRTSTYEQYF.

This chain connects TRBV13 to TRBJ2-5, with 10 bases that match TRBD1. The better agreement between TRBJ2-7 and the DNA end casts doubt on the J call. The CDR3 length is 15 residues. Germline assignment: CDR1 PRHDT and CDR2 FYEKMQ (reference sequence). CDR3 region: CASSPGDRGRYEQYF. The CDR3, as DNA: TGTGCCAGCAGCCCCGGGGACAGGGGAAGGTACGAGCAGTACTTC.

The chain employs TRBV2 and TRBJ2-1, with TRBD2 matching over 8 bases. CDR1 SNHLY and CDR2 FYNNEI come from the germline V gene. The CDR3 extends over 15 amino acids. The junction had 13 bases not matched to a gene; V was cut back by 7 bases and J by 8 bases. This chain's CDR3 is CASKDRSGSSDEQFF. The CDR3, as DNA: TGTGCCAGCAAGGACAGAAGCGGGAGTAGTGATGAGCAGTTCTTC.

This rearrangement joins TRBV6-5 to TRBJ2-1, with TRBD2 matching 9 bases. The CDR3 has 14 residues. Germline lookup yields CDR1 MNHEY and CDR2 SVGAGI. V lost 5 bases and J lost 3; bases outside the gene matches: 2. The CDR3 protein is CASSGTSIYNEQFF. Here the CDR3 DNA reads TGTGCCAGCAGTGGGACTAGCATCTACAATGAGCAGTTCTTC.

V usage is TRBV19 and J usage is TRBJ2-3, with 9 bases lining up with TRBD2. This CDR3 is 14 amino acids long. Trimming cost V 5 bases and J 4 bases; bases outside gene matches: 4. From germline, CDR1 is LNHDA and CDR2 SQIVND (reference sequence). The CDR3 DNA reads TGTGCCAGTAGTCCGAAGCGGGAGGCAGATACGCAGTATTTT. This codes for CASSPKREADTQYF.

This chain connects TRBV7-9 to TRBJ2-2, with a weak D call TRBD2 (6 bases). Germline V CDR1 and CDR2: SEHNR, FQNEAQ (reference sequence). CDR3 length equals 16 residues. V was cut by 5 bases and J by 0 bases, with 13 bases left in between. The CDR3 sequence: CASSRGRGPNTGELFF. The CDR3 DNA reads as TGTGCCAGCAGCCGAGGGCGGGGACCGAACACCGGGGAGCTGTTTTTT. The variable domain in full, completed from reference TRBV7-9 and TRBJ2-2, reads DTGVSQNPRHKITKRGQNVTFRCDPISEHNRLYWYRQTLGQGPEFLTYFQNEAQLEKSRLLSDRFSAERPKGSFSTLEIQRTEQGDSAMYLCASSRGRGPNTGELFFGEGSRLTVL.

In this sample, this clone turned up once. CDR3 residues: CASSHTVGAFF. The CDR3 DNA reads as TGTGCCAGTAGTCATACCGTTGGAGCTTTCTTT. The chain couples TRBV19 to TRBJ1-1; D is unclear. V gave up 5 bases and J gave up 10 bases, with 11 bases separating them. The CDR3 totals 11 residues. Germline V lookup: CDR1 LNHDA, CDR2 SQIVND (reference sequence).

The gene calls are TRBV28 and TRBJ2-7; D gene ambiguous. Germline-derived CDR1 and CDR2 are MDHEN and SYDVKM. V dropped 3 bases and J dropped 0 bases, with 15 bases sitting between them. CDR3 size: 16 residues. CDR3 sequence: CASSFRPGMSSYEQYF. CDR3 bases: TGTGCCAGCAGTTTCAGGCCAGGAATGAGCTCCTACGAGCAGTACTTC.

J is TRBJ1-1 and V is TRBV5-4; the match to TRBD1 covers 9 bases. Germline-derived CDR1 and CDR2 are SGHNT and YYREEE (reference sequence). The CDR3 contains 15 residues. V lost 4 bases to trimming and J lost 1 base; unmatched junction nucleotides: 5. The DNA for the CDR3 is TGTGCCAGCAGCCCCGGGACAGGGAGGAACACTGAAGCTTTCTTT. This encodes CASSPGTGRNTEAFF.

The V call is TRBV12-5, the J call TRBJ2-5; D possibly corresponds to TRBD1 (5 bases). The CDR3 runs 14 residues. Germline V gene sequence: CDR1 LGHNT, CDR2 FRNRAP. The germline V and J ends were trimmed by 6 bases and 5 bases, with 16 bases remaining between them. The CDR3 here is CASGLSTGYETQYF. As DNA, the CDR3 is TGTGCTAGTGGCCTATCTACAGGTTACGAGACCCAGTACTTC.

In nucleotides, the CDR3 is TGTGCCAGCTCTGAAAGCGGGACAATCTACGAGCAGTACTTC. It specifies CASSESGTIYEQYF. This chain connects TRBV11-3 to TRBJ2-7, with a weak D call TRBD2 (7 bases). Trimming removed 8 bases from V and 3 bases from J, with 17 bases in between. Germline CDR1 SGHNT, CDR2 YENEEA. The CDR3 sequence is 14 residues long.

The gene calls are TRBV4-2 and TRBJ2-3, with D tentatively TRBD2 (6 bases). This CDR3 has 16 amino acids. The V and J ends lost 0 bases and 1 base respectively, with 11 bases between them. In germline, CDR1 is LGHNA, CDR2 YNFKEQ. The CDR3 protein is CASSQDTPSGTDTQYF. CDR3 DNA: TGTGCCAGCAGCCAAGACACCCCTAGCGGCACAGATACGCAGTATTTT.

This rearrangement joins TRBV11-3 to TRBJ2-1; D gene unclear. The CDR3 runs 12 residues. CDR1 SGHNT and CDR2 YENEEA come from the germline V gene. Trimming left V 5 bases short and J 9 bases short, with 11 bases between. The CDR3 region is CASSTIGAEQFF. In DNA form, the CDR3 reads TGTGCCAGCAGCACCATAGGAGCTGAGCAGTTCTTC.

CDR3 in amino acids: CASSYLWGGLTGELFF. The DNA for the CDR3 is TGTGCCAGCAGTTACCTCTGGGGGGGCCTCACCGGGGAGCTGTTTTTT. The chain joins TRBV6-5 to TRBJ2-2; a weak D match, TRBD2 (7 bases). Between the trimmed V and J ends, which lost 2 bases and 4 bases, there was a span of 14 bases. There are 16 residues in the CDR3. Germline CDR1 and CDR2: MNHEY and SVGAGI.

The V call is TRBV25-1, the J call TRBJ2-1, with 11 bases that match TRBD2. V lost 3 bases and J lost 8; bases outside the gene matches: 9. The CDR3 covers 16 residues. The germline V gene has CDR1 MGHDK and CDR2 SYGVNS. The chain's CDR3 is CASSEASGRIHYEQFF. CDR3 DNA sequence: TGTGCCAGCAGTGAGGCTAGCGGGAGGATTCATTATGAGCAGTTCTTC.

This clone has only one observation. The DNA for the CDR3 is TGTGCCTGGAGTGTACTGTACAGCGAAGGCACCGGGGAGCTGTTTTTT. It encodes CAWSVLYSEGTGELFF. The chain is built from TRBV30 and TRBJ2-2; D unclear. Trimming shortened V by 0 bases and J by 4 bases, and 15 bases separated the two germline ends. Germline V gene sequence: CDR1 GTSNPN, CDR2 SVGIG (reference sequence). The CDR3 is 16 residues long.

CDR3 region: CASSWGQGNTEAFF. CDR3 nucleotides: TGTGCCAGCAGTTGGGGACAGGGGAACACTGAAGCTTTCTTT. The chain combines TRBV6-4 with TRBJ1-1; TRBD1 agrees at 9 bases. CDR3 size: 14 residues. J was trimmed by 1 base and V by 5 bases; bases with no gene match: 2. CDR1 MRHNA and CDR2 SNTAGT come from the germline V gene.

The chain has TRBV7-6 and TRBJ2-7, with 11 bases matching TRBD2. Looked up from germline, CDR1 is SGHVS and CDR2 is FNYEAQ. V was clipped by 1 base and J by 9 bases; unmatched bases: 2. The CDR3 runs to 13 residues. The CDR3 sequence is CASSLETSGRQYF. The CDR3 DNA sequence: TGTGCCAGCAGCTTAGAAACTAGCGGGAGGCAGTACTTC.

The CDR3 region has the DNA TGTGCCAGCAGCCCTCGACTCGTGCAAAACGCCGGGGAGCTGTTTTTT. This translates into CASSPRLVQNAGELFF. The V and J genes are TRBV7-9 and TRBJ2-2, with D uncertain. Trimming left V 5 bases short and J 6 bases short, with 19 bases between. The CDR3 has 16 amino acids. Germline V gene lookup returns CDR1 SEHNR and CDR2 FQNEAQ (reference sequence).

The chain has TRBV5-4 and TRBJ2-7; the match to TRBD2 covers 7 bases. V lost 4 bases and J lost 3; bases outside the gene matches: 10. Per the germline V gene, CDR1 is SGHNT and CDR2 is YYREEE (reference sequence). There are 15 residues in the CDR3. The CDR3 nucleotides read TGTGCCAGCAGCCCGGGGGGAGCGCTCATCTACGAGCAGTACTTC. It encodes CASSPGGALIYEQYF. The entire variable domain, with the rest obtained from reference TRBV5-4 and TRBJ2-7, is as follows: ETGVTQSPTHLIKTRGQQVTLRCSSQSGHNTVSWYQQALGQGPQFIFQYYREEENGRGNFPPRFSGLQFPNYSSELNVNALELDDSALYLCASSPGGALIYEQYFGPGTRLTVT.

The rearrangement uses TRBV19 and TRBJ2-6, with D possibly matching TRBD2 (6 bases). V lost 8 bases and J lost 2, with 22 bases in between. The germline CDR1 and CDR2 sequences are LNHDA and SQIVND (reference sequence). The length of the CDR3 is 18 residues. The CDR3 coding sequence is TGTGCCAGTCGAGGGTGGGGAGGCCGCGTGGCTGGGGCCAACGTCCTGACTTTC. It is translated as CASRGWGGRVAGANVLTF.

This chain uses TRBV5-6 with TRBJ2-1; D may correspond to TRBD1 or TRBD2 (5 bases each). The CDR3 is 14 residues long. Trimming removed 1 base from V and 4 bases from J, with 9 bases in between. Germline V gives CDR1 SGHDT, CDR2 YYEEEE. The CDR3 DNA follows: TGTGCCAGCAGCTTGTACGAGGGGTACAATGAGCAGTTCTTC. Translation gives CASSLYEGYNEQFF.

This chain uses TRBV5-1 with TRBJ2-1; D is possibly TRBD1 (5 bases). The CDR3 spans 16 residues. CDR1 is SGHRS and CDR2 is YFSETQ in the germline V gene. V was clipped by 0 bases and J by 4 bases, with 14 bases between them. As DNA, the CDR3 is TGCGCCAGCAGCTTGGGTTTGCGACAGATATACAATGAGCAGTTCTTC. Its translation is CASSLGLRQIYNEQFF.

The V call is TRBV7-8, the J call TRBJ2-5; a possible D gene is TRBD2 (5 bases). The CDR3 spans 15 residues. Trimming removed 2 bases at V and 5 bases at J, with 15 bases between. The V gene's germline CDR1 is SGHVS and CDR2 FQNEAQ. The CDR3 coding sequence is TGTGCCAGCAGCTTATTCCGGGATGATCCGGAGACCCAGTACTTC. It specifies CASSLFRDDPETQYF.

In DNA form, the CDR3 reads TGTGCCAGCAGCGGCGGACTAGCGGGAGTGAATACGCAGTATTTT. Translated, it gives CASSGGLAGVNTQYF. V gene TRBV7-2 combines with J gene TRBJ2-3; 13 bases are a match to TRBD2. Trimming removed 5 bases from V and 7 bases from J; junction bases left unmatched: 6. CDR3 size: 15 residues. CDR1 and CDR2 (germline): SGHTA, FQGNSA.

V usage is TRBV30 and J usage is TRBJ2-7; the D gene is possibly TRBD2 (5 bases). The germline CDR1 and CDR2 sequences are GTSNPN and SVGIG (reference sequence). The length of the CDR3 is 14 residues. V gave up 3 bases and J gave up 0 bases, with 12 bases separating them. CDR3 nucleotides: TGTGCCTGGAGGCGCACCGGGAACTCCTACGAGCAGTACTTC. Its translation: CAWRRTGNSYEQYF.

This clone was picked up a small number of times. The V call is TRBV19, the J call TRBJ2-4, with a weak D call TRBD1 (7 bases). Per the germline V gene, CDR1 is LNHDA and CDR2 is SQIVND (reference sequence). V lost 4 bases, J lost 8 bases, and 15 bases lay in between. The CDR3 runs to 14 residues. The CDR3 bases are TGTGCCAGTAGTACCGAGACAGGGAGGTACATTCAGTACTTC. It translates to CASSTETGRYIQYF.

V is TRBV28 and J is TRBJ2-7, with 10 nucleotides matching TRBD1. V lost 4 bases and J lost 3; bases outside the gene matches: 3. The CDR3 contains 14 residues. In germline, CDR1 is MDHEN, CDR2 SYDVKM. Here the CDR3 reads CASSYGTGVYEQYF. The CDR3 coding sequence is TGTGCCAGCAGTTATGGGACAGGGGTCTACGAGCAGTACTTC.